This T cell receptor (beta chain) was profiled in a study of T cell repertoires in cytomegalovirus infection. The study, taken as a whole, reports: The ex vivo response was dominated by HLA-C-restricted CMV-specific TCR beta clonotypes.

Comment on this clonotype: Its cognate antigen is unknown.

TCRdb reprocessed the reads via MiXCR and lists one record per CDR3 protein. The sample shows almost 500,000 distinct CDR3 sequences, 10% to 12% of them seen only once. The material sequenced was PBMCs. This TCR derives from a human donor in good health (CMV status not recorded). Some clones in this sample may be carry-over from other donors' samples.

The CDR3, as DNA: TGTGCCAGCAACCAAGGGGACCGTCCCGGGTACTTC. Its translation: CASNQGDRPGYF. This rearrangement joins TRBV6-2 or TRBV6-3 to TRBJ2-7; perhaps D is TRBD1 or TRBD2 (5 bases each). Germline lookup yields CDR1 MNHEY and CDR2 SVGEGT. Between the trimmed V and J ends, which lost 7 bases and 12 bases, there was a span of 19 bases. This CDR3 comprises 12 residues.